The 17 T cell receptor beta chains below were found in one sample sequenced in a study of identical twins. TCRdb reanalysed the 5' RACE reads using MiXCR and keeps one entry per CDR3 protein. The data contain approximately 500,000 distinct CDR3 sequences, 12% to 15% of them singletons. Separately, the same data were catalogued under a study of yellow fever vaccine responses in identical twins.

Source material: CD4+ T cells sorted from blood. The receptor source for this set is a woman aged 18-29 years in good health.

The CDR3 spells CATSATVAYNEQFF. The CDR3 DNA follows: TGTGCCACCAGCGCTACCGTAGCCTACAATGAGCAGTTCTTC. The genes are TRBV15 and TRBJ2-1; D remains unclear. V was shortened by 5 bases and J by 2 bases, with 10 bases between the two germline ends. CDR1 and CDR2 (germline): LNHNV, YYDKDF (reference sequence). The CDR3 runs 14 residues.

This clonotype was counted between two and nine times. The chain combines TRBV12-5 with TRBJ2-2; no reliable D call. V lost 4 bases, J lost 6 bases, and 6 bases lay in between. The CDR3 contains 12 residues. CDR1 is LGHNT and CDR2 is FRNRAP in the germline V gene. The CDR3 spells CASGYFSGELFF. The CDR3 region has the DNA TGTGCTAGTGGTTATTTCTCCGGGGAGCTGTTTTTT.

This clonotype was seen more than once but under ten times. The chain recombines TRBV4-1 with TRBJ2-2, with 12 nucleotides matching TRBD2. From germline, CDR1 is MGHRA and CDR2 YSYEKL. The junction had 7 bases not matched to a gene; V was cut back by 3 bases and J by 8 bases. The CDR3 loop spans 16 amino acids. DNA for the CDR3: TGCGCCAGCAGCCATGGACTAGCGGGGCGCACGGGGGAGCTGTTTTTT. It translates to CASSHGLAGRTGELFF.

The rearrangement uses TRBV4-1 and TRBJ2-5; D possibly corresponds to TRBD2 (6 bases). Per germline, CDR1 MGHRA and CDR2 YSYEKL. Deletions cut 9 bases from V and 0 bases from J, with 14 bases between. The CDR3 length is 14 residues. Here the CDR3 DNA reads TGCGCCAGTCAGGCTAGCGAGTACCAAGAGACCCAGTACTTC. Its translation is CASQASEYQETQYF.

The chain joins TRBV28 to TRBJ2-1; the match to TRBD1 covers 7 bases. The CDR3 has 16 amino acids. The germline V gene encodes CDR1 MDHEN and CDR2 SYDVKM. J lost 4 bases, V lost 6 bases, and 12 bases had no gene match. The chain's CDR3 is CASSTQQGLAYNEQFF. DNA of the CDR3: TGTGCCAGCAGCACACAACAGGGGTTGGCATACAATGAGCAGTTCTTC.

V is TRBV20-1 and J is TRBJ2-1, with D perhaps given as TRBD1 or TRBD2 (5 bases each). The germline gives CDR1 DFQATT, CDR2 SNEGSKA (reference sequence). Trimming cost V 5 bases and J 0 bases, with 20 bases left between them. CDR3 length equals 17 residues. The CDR3 nucleotides are TGCAGTGCTCCACGGGGTGAGGGGCCGAGCTCCTACAATGAGCAGTTCTTC. Amino acid sequence: CSAPRGEGPSSYNEQFF.

This chain links TRBV4-1 with TRBJ2-1; 14 bases line up with TRBD2. Per the germline V gene, CDR1 is MGHRA and CDR2 is YSYEKL. CDR3 length: 16 residues. V dropped 2 bases and J dropped 12; count of bases not matched to a gene: 9. CDR3 region: CASSQSGTSGRGRQFF. CDR3 DNA: TGCGCCAGCAGCCAATCCGGGACTAGCGGGAGAGGGAGGCAGTTCTTC.

This clonotype was recorded a few times. This chain links TRBV5-5 with TRBJ2-1; perhaps TRBD2 as D (6 bases). The germline V gene has CDR1 SGHKS and CDR2 YYEKEE (reference sequence). Trimming removed 4 bases at V and 9 bases at J, with 17 bases between. The CDR3 runs to 14 residues. CDR3 loop: CASSTIIAEIEQFF. CDR3 DNA sequence: TGTGCCAGCAGCACCATTATAGCGGAAATTGAGCAGTTCTTC. The full variable domain, in which reference TRBV5-5 and TRBJ2-1 provide the parts outside the CDR3, is DAGVTQSPTHLIKTRGQQVTLRCSPISGHKSVSWYQQVLGQGPQFIFQYYEKEERGRGNFPDRFSARQFPNYSSELNVNALLLGDSALYLCASSTIIAEIEQFFGPGTRLTVL.

V and J are TRBV14 and TRBJ2-7, with 7 bases aligning to TRBD1. V lost 3 bases, J lost 7 bases, and 6 bases stayed unmatched. CDR3 length: 13 residues. The germline V gene has CDR1 SGHDN and CDR2 FVKESK. The CDR3 is CASSHKNRGEQYF. CDR3 nucleotide sequence: TGTGCCAGCAGCCATAAAAACAGGGGAGAGCAGTACTTC. The full variable domain, completed using reference TRBV14 and TRBJ2-7, is EAGVTQFPSHSVIEKGQTVTLRCDPISGHDNLYWYRRVMGKEIKFLLHFVKESKQDESGMPNNRFLAERTGGTYSTLKVQPAELEDSGVYFCASSHKNRGEQYFGPGTRLTVT.

The genes are TRBV11-2 and TRBJ2-5, with D unresolved. CDR1 SGHAT and CDR2 FQNNGV come from the germline V gene. The CDR3 length is 13 residues. Trimming left V 2 bases short and J 5 bases short, with 9 bases between. The CDR3 is CASSLWTLETQYF. The CDR3 DNA follows: TGTGCCAGCAGCTTATGGACGTTGGAGACCCAGTACTTC.

In this sample, this clonotype turned up a few times. This sequence joins TRBV7-8 and TRBJ1-2; D call uncertain. The ends were cut back, 3 bases at V and 3 bases at J, with 8 bases in the middle. Germline assignment: CDR1 SGHVS and CDR2 FQNEAQ. The CDR3 contains 13 residues. For the CDR3, the DNA is TGTGCCAGCAGCTTTACGGGTGACTATGGCTACACCTTC. This gives the protein CASSFTGDYGYTF.

The rearrangement uses TRBV11-2 and TRBJ2-3; 7 bases are a match to TRBD2. Looked up from germline, CDR1 is SGHAT and CDR2 is FQNNGV. CDR3 length equals 15 residues. The trim removed 5 bases at V and 3 bases at J, leaving 8 bases unmatched. CDR3 coding DNA: TGTGCCAGCAGCCCTGGGGGGGTGAGAACAGATACGCAGTATTTT. Protein product: CASSPGGVRTDTQYF.

This chain links TRBV6-5 with TRBJ1-2; 7 bases align to TRBD1. The germline V gene encodes CDR1 MNHEY and CDR2 SVGAGI. Losses at the gene ends were 2 bases for V and 8 bases for J; bases not matched to a gene: 17. The CDR3 totals 17 residues. The CDR3 DNA is TGTGCCAGCAGTTACCTTACCGGACAGGAGGGGTATGGAGGCTACACCTTC. It translates to CASSYLTGQEGYGGYTF.

The gene calls are TRBV3-1 and TRBJ2-7; 11 positions agree with TRBD2. CDR3 length: 14 amino acids. V lost 6 bases, J lost 0 bases, and 1 base stayed unmatched. Germline CDR1 is LGHDT and CDR2 is YNNKEL (reference sequence). This CDR3 is CASRGTSGSYEQYF. Here the CDR3 DNA reads TGTGCCAGCAGGGGGACTAGCGGCTCCTACGAGCAGTACTTC.

Only a few counts were recorded for this clonotype. V gene TRBV14 combines with J gene TRBJ2-5; D is unresolved. There are 13 residues in the CDR3. CDR1 SGHDN and CDR2 FVKESK come from the germline V gene. V was shortened by 0 bases and J by 5 bases, with 7 bases between the two germline ends. The CDR3 region is CASSQDIRETQYF. The CDR3, as DNA: TGTGCCAGCAGCCAAGATATTAGGGAGACCCAGTACTTC. Based on the CDR3 plus reference TRBV14 and TRBJ2-5, the full variable domain is EAGVTQFPSHSVIEKGQTVTLRCDPISGHDNLYWYRRVMGKEIKFLLHFVKESKQDESGMPNNRFLAERTGGTYSTLKVQPAELEDSGVYFCASSQDIRETQYFGPGTRLLVL.

This chain connects TRBV28 to TRBJ1-3; D is uncertain. The ends were cut back, 1 base at V and 0 bases at J, with 7 bases in the middle. The germline V gene encodes CDR1 MDHEN and CDR2 SYDVKM. The CDR3 extends over 15 amino acids. The CDR3 loop reads CASSLSGRSGNTIYF. Written as DNA, the CDR3 is TGTGCCAGCAGTTTATCCGGACGCTCTGGAAACACCATATATTTT. Full variable domain (remainder filled in from reference TRBV28 and TRBJ1-3): DVKVTQSSRYLVKRTGEKVFLECVQDMDHENMFWYRQDPGLGLRLIYFSYDVKMKEKGDIPEGYSVSREKKERFSLILESASTNQTSMYLCASSLSGRSGNTIYFGEGSWLTVV.

V and J are TRBV14 and TRBJ2-1, with D perhaps matching TRBD1 or TRBD2 (6 bases each). V gave up 3 bases and J gave up 2 bases, with 17 bases separating them. In germline, CDR1 is SGHDN, CDR2 FVKESK. The CDR3 contains 17 residues. As DNA, the CDR3 is TGTGCCAGCAGCCAGACGGGGGCTAGCGAAACCTACAATGAGCAGTTCTTC. Translation: CASSQTGASETYNEQFF.